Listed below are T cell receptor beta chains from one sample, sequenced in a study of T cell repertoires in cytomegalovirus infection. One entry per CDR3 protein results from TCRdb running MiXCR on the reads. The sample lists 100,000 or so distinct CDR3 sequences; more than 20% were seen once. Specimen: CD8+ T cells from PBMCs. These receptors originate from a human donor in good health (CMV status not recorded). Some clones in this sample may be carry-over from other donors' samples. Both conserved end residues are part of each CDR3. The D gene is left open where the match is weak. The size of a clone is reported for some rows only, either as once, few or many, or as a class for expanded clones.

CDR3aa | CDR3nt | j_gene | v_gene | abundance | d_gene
CASGIRRDEAFF | TGTGCCAGCGGCATTAGGCGGGATGAAGCTTTCTTT | TRBJ1-1 | TRBV6-5 | many | .
CASSQLRSGGAEDTQYF | TGCGCCAGCAGCCAACTGCGCAGCGGGGGGGCGGAAGATACGCAGTATTTT | TRBJ2-3 | TRBV4-3 | few | TRBD2
CASSLSGGQDNSPLHF | TGTGCCAGCAGTTTATCGGGAGGACAGGATAATTCACCCCTCCACTTT | TRBJ1-6 | TRBV27 | few | TRBD1
CASSLGEQETQYF | TGTGCCAGCAGCTTAGGGGAACAAGAGACCCAGTACTTC | TRBJ2-5 | TRBV7-9 | many | .
CASRSGGRKVNEQFF | TGTGCCAGCAGATCGGGGGGGCGAAAGGTCAATGAGCAGTTCTTC | TRBJ2-1 | TRBV28 | few | TRBD2
CASSVGLGGWEQYF | TGTGCCAGCAGCGTGGGACTAGGGGGCTGGGAGCAGTACTTC | TRBJ2-7 | TRBV7-2 | . | .
CASSLPMGLAGLEQYF | TGTGCCAGCAGCCTACCCATGGGACTAGCGGGACTCGAGCAGTACTTC | TRBJ2-7 | TRBV11-2 | many | TRBD2
CASSPFTGTGSGEQYF | TGTGCCAGCAGCCCATTTACCGGGACAGGGTCGGGCGAGCAGTACTTC | TRBJ2-7 | TRBV9 | . | TRBD1
CASSSASGSKDMQYF | TGTGCCAGCAGTTCCGCTAGCGGGAGTAAGGATATGCAGTATTTT | TRBJ2-3 | TRBV6-6 | . | TRBD2
CASSMGQNQPQHF | TGTGCCAGCAGCATGGGGCAGAATCAGCCCCAGCATTTT | TRBJ1-5 | TRBV5-6 | few | .
CSARGTSGGITGELFF | TGCAGTGCTAGAGGGACTAGCGGGGGGATCACCGGGGAGCTGTTTTTT | TRBJ2-2 | TRBV20-1 | many | TRBD2
CASSLVGLAGGPDTQYF | TGTGCCAGCAGCTTGGTTGGGCTAGCGGGCGGGCCAGATACGCAGTATTTT | TRBJ2-3 | TRBV5-6 | few | TRBD2
CASFVWPADRFPDTQYF | TGTGCCAGCTTCGTTTGGCCCGCCGACAGGTTTCCAGATACGCAGTATTTT | TRBJ2-3 | TRBV6-5 | . | .
CASSLGTSGSRGNEQFF | TGTGCCAGCAGCTTGGGGACTAGCGGGAGCCGAGGCAATGAGCAGTTCTTC | TRBJ2-1 | TRBV7-2 | many | TRBD2
CASTLRGDTEAFF | TGTGCCAGCACCCTTAGGGGGGACACTGAAGCTTTCTTT | TRBJ1-1 | TRBV6-5 | few | .
CAWAFGGGPSEQYF | TGTGCCTGGGCGTTTGGGGGTGGGCCCTCCGAGCAGTACTTC | TRBJ2-7 | TRBV30 | . | .
CASSSPGASYEQYF | TGTGCCAGCAGCTCCCCAGGGGCGTCCTACGAGCAGTACTTC | TRBJ2-7 | TRBV7-9 | few | .
CASSPTEGSSYEQYF | TGTGCCAGCAGCCCCACGGAGGGCAGCTCCTACGAGCAGTACTTC | TRBJ2-7 | TRBV7-9 | many | .
CASTTRGWMLAGVDTQYF | TGTGCCAGCACCACCCGGGGGTGGATGCTAGCGGGGGTGGATACGCAGTATTTT | TRBJ2-3 | TRBV28 | few | TRBD2
CASSPAPKLTGPTF | TGTGCCAGCTCACCAGCCCCGAAACTGACAGGGCCCACCTTC | TRBJ1-2 | TRBV18 | many | TRBD1
CASSLEGDIQYF | TGTGCCAGCAGTTTAGAGGGGGACATTCAGTACTTC | TRBJ2-4 | TRBV12-3/TRBV12-4 | many | .
CASSLAGVSYNEQFF | TGTGCCAGCAGCTTAGCCGGGGTCTCCTACAATGAGCAGTTCTTC | TRBJ2-1 | TRBV7-9 | many | .
CASSPSGAYNEQFF | TGTGCCAGCAGCCCATCGGGGGCCTACAATGAGCAGTTCTTC | TRBJ2-1 | TRBV7-2 | . | .
CASSLGVGGAYEQYF | TGTGCCAGCAGCTTAGGGGTGGGGGGCGCATACGAGCAGTACTTC | TRBJ2-7 | TRBV7-2 | many | .
CSVATGDGYTF | TGCAGCGTAGCGACAGGGGACGGCTACACCTTC | TRBJ1-2 | TRBV29-1 | few | TRBD1
CASSLVPSGGYQYEQYF | TGTGCCAGCAGCTTAGTGCCTAGCGGGGGCTATCAATACGAGCAGTACTTC | TRBJ2-7 | TRBV7-9 | few | TRBD2
CASDRGNRGAWEQFF | TGTGCCAGCGACCGCGGAAATAGGGGGGCATGGGAGCAGTTCTTC | TRBJ2-1 | TRBV11-2 | few | .
CASSFGGEGYTF | TGTGCCAGCAGTTTTGGGGGAGAAGGCTACACCTTC | TRBJ1-2 | TRBV12-3/TRBV12-4 | . | .
CASSFPRAENTEAFF | TGTGCCAGCAGTTTCCCTCGGGCGGAGAACACTGAAGCTTTCTTT | TRBJ1-1 | TRBV12-3/TRBV12-4 | . | .
CATANSELNSPLHF | TGTGCCACCGCTAACAGCGAACTTAATTCACCCCTCCACTTT | TRBJ1-6 | TRBV6-5 | . | .
CASIIKGFRGKGNQPQHF | TGTGCCAGTATTATAAAAGGCTTTCGGGGGAAAGGCAATCAGCCCCAGCATTTT | TRBJ1-5 | TRBV19 | . | .
CASPETGGGSPLHF | TGTGCCAGCCCAGAAACAGGGGGCGGTTCACCCCTCCACTTT | TRBJ1-6 | TRBV28 | once | TRBD1
CASSFKGRTDTQYF | TGTGCCAGCAGTTTTAAGGGACGCACAGATACGCAGTATTTT | TRBJ2-3 | TRBV12-3/TRBV12-4 | . | .
CSSSPSEHSNQPQHF | TGCTCCAGCAGCCCCTCGGAGCATAGCAATCAGCCCCAGCATTTT | TRBJ1-5 | TRBV4-1 | . | .
CASSLEDLYEQYF | TGTGCCAGCAGCCTAGAGGACCTCTACGAGCAGTACTTC | TRBJ2-7 | TRBV7-9 | few | .
CASSPSGLSGANVLTF | TGTGCCAGCAGCCCCTCCGGGTTGTCTGGGGCCAACGTCCTGACTTTC | TRBJ2-6 | TRBV11-2 | many | .
CASSFRTSGTEAFF | TGTGCCAGCAGTTTCAGGACAAGTGGCACTGAAGCTTTCTTT | TRBJ1-1 | TRBV28 | many | .
CASSLSVNTEAFF | TGTGCCAGCAGCCTGTCGGTGAACACTGAAGCTTTCTTT | TRBJ1-1 | TRBV14 | . | .
CASSLGVSGINEQFF | TGTGCCAGCAGCTTAGGAGTCAGTGGGATCAATGAGCAGTTCTTC | TRBJ2-1 | TRBV11-2 | many | .
CASSQWASGPRTDTQYF | TGTGCCAGTTCCCAATGGGCTAGCGGACCCCGCACAGATACGCAGTATTTT | TRBJ2-3 | TRBV6-2/TRBV6-3 | . | TRBD2
CASSEFGAGGELFF | TGTGCCAGCAGTGAATTTGGGGCGGGCGGGGAGCTGTTTTTT | TRBJ2-2 | TRBV25-1 | . | .
CASRLGASGGTYEQYF | TGTGCCAGCAGGCTCGGCGCTAGCGGGGGGACCTACGAGCAGTACTTC | TRBJ2-7 | TRBV2 | . | TRBD2
CASSLGQGKDTQYF | TGTGCCAGCAGCCTCGGACAGGGGAAAGATACGCAGTATTTT | TRBJ2-3 | TRBV7-9 | many | TRBD1
CSARPGAAYEQYF | TGCAGTGCTAGACCCGGGGCTGCCTACGAGCAGTACTTC | TRBJ2-7 | TRBV20-1 | few | .
CASTRGGPDTQYF | TGTGCCAGCACCAGGGGGGGGCCAGATACGCAGTATTTT | TRBJ2-3 | TRBV5-3 | . | .
CSARGAGSGSPLHF | TGCAGTGCTAGAGGAGCAGGTTCAGGATCACCCCTCCACTTT | TRBJ1-6 | TRBV20-1 | . | .
CSVEEEWDGSTDTQYF | TGCAGCGTTGAAGAAGAGTGGGACGGCTCCACAGATACGCAGTATTTT | TRBJ2-3 | TRBV29-1 | . | .
CSARDGASGGGEQFF | TGCAGTGCTAGAGATGGGGCTAGCGGGGGAGGTGAGCAGTTCTTC | TRBJ2-1 | TRBV20-1 | . | TRBD2
CASSDPHGYTF | TGTGCCAGCAGCGACCCTCATGGCTACACCTTC | TRBJ1-2 | TRBV7-2 | many | .
CSARGWDRAYEQYF | TGCAGTGCTCGTGGGTGGGACAGGGCCTACGAGCAGTACTTC | TRBJ2-7 | TRBV20-1 | . | TRBD1
CASSLSTPNTEAFF | TGTGCCAGCAGTTTATCGACTCCGAACACTGAAGCTTTCTTT | TRBJ1-1 | TRBV28 | many | .